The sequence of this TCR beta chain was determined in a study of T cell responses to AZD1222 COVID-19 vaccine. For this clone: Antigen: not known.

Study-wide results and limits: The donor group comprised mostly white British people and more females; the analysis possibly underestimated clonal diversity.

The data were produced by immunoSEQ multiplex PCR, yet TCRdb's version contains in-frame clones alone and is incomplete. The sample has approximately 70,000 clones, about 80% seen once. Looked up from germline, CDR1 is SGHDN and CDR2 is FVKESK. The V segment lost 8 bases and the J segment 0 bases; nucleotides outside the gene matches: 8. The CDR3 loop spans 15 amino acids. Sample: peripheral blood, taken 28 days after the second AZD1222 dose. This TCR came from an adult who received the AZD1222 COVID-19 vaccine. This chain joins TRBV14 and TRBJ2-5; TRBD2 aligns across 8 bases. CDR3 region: CASGRLAGDQETQYF. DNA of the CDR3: TGTGCCAGCGGTCGGCTAGCGGGCGACCAAGAGACCCAGTACTTC. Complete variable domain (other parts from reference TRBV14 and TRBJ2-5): EAGVTQFPSHSVIEKGQTVTLRCDPISGHDNLYWYRRVMGKEIKFLLHFVKESKQDESGMPNNRFLAERTGGTYSTLKVQPAELEDSGVYFCASGRLAGDQETQYFGPGTRLLVL.